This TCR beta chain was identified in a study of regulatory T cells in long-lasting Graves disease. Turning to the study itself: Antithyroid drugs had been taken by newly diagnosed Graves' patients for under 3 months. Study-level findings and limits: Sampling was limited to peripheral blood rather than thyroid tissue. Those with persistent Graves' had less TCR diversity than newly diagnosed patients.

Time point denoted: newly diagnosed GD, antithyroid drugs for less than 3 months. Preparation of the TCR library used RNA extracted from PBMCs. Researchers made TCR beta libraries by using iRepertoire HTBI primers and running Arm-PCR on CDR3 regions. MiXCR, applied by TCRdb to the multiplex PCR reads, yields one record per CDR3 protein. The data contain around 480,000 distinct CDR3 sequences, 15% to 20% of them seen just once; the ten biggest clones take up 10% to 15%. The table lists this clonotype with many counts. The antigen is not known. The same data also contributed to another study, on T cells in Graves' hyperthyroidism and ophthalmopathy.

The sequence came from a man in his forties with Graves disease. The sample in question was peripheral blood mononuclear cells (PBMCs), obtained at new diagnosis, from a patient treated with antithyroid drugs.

The chain's CDR3 is CASSLPGQYEAFF. CDR3 DNA: TGTGCCAGCAGTTTACCGGGACAGTATGAAGCTTTCTTT. The chain has TRBV28 and TRBJ1-1, with TRBD1 matching over 7 bases. The ends lost 2 bases at V and 7 bases at J; junction bases unmatched: 4. This CDR3 has 13 residues. Germline values: CDR1 MDHEN, CDR2 SYDVKM.